One and the same sample provided the 31 T cell receptor beta chains below, sequenced in a study of control samples from healthy donors and cancer patients. Assay used: immunoSEQ multiplex PCR; TCRdb lists only in-frame clones, some missing. The table includes tens of thousands of clones, roughly nine tenths detected once. Sequenced sample: PBMCs. The receptors were sampled from a man aged 60 to 69 with colorectal cancer.

The V and J genes are TRBV25-1 and TRBJ1-3; D gene ambiguous. The CDR3 contains 15 residues. Germline V gene sequence: CDR1 MGHDK, CDR2 SYGVNS. The V and J ends lost 6 bases and 7 bases respectively, with 19 bases between them. The CDR3 DNA is TGTGCCAGCAGGCAAGAGCGCGGGTCGTGGAACACCATATATTTT. This sequence encodes CASRQERGSWNTIYF.

The chain employs TRBV5-8 and TRBJ2-7, with 14 bases identical to TRBD2. Looked up from germline, CDR1 is SGHTS and CDR2 is YDEGEE. This CDR3 is 16 amino acids long. V gave up 2 bases and J gave up 5 bases; unmatched junction bases: 6. The CDR3, as DNA: TGTGCCAGCAGCTTCAGACTAGCGGGGGGGCAAGACGAGCAGTACTTC. Its translation: CASSFRLAGGQDEQYF. The complete variable domain, with remaining parts taken from reference TRBV5-8 and TRBJ2-7, reads EAGVTQSPTHLIKTRGQQATLRCSPISGHTSVYWYQQALGLGLQFLLWYDEGEERNRGNFPPRFSGRQFPNYSSELNVNALELEDSALYLCASSFRLAGGQDEQYFGPGTRLTVT.

The rearrangement links TRBV19 to TRBJ2-1, with D unresolved. The germline V gene has CDR1 LNHDA and CDR2 SQIVND (reference sequence). The CDR3 length is 13 residues. With 7 bases removed from V and 10 bases from J, the gap between germline ends came to 17 bases. CDR3 sequence: CASNTRTRREQFF. CDR3 sequence (DNA): TGTGCCAGTAACACCCGCACCCGAAGGGAGCAGTTCTTC.

CDR3 in amino acids: CASSVASGGYNEQFF. The CDR3 DNA reads as TGTGCCAGCAGCGTAGCCAGCGGGGGTTACAATGAGCAGTTCTTC. The chain combines TRBV9 with TRBJ2-1; 8 bases are a match to TRBD2. Germline trimming cut 0 bases from V and 4 bases from J; bases unmatched to any gene: 3. This CDR3 has 15 residues. Germline V lookup: CDR1 SGDLS, CDR2 YYNGEE.

By sample fraction, this clone is medium-sized (0.01 to 0.1%). This sequence joins TRBV11-2 and TRBJ2-1, with 9 bases matching TRBD1. This CDR3 is built from 15 residues. Trimming removed 4 bases from V and 7 bases from J; junction bases left unmatched: 8. Germline V gene sequence: CDR1 SGHAT, CDR2 FQNNGV. CDR3 DNA sequence: TGTGCCAGCAGCTCGAACAGGGGGCATTGGAATGAGCAGTTCTTC. Translation gives CASSSNRGHWNEQFF.

About this clone: One end of the junction does not line up with germline, which may come from a read error. The gene calls are TRBV5-5 and TRBJ2-1; the D gene is possibly TRBD2 (6 bases). The CDR3 is made up of 12 amino acids. The germline gives CDR1 SGHKS, CDR2 YYEKEE (reference sequence). This chain's CDR3 is CASSFDLGGTVF. CDR3 coding DNA: TGTGCCAGCAGCTTTGATTTGGGGGGAACGGTCTTC.

The rearrangement joins TRBV7-6 to TRBJ1-3; maybe TRBD1 (5 bases). This CDR3 spans 17 amino acids. Germline V gene data show CDR1 as SGHVS and CDR2 as FNYEAQ. Trimming cost V 5 bases and J 0 bases, with 17 bases left between them. CDR3 in DNA: TGTGCCAGCAGCCCGGGGCTGTCAGGCGACTCTGGAAACACCATATATTTT. The encoded protein is CASSPGLSGDSGNTIYF.

The gene calls are TRBV19 and TRBJ2-7; TRBD1 might be the D (5 bases). Trimming cost V 5 bases and J 2 bases, with 13 bases left between them. Germline CDR1 LNHDA, CDR2 SQIVND (reference sequence). The CDR3 is 14 residues long. The CDR3 sequence is CASSGRGMPYEQYF. CDR3 nucleotide sequence: TGTGCCAGTAGTGGAAGGGGAATGCCCTACGAGCAGTACTTC.

With respect to this clone: Other DNA sequences in the sample encode the same CDR3. The V and J genes are TRBV7-3 and TRBJ2-1; maybe TRBD1 (6 bases). Germline CDR1 SGHTA, CDR2 FQGTGA. The CDR3 contains 16 residues. Trimming stripped 5 bases from V and 3 bases from J, with 17 bases between. The CDR3 sequence: CASSLGGGADYNEQFF. The CDR3 nucleotides are TGTGCCAGCAGCCTGGGTGGGGGCGCGGACTACAATGAGCAGTTCTTC.

The sample holds a few counts of this clone. The chain links TRBV6-6 to TRBJ2-1, with 8 bases fitting TRBD2. After removal of 6 bases from V and 5 bases from J, the junction contained 9 bases not matched to a gene. Per the germline V gene, CDR1 is MNHNY and CDR2 is SVGAGI (reference sequence). The CDR3 length is 15 residues. This CDR3 is CASRGDSGANNEQFF. The DNA for the CDR3 is TGTGCCAGCAGGGGGGATAGCGGGGCCAACAATGAGCAGTTCTTC.

CDR3 nucleotide sequence: TGTGCCAGCAGCGTAGGCCGAGGACCCAGGTACAATGAGCAGTTCTTC. Protein: CASSVGRGPRYNEQFF. The rearrangement links TRBV9 to TRBJ2-1; D gene uncertain. Per the germline V gene, CDR1 is SGDLS and CDR2 is YYNGEE. The CDR3 has 16 amino acids. V shed 0 bases and J shed 4 bases, with 14 bases lying between them. The full variable domain, its missing parts supplied by reference TRBV9 and TRBJ2-1, is DSGVTQTPKHLITATGQRVTLRCSPRSGDLSVYWYQQSLDQGLQFLIQYYNGEERAKGNILERFSAQQFPDLHSELNLSSLELGDSALYFCASSVGRGPRYNEQFFGPGTRLTVL.

V is TRBV3-1 (or the pseudogene TRBV3-2) and J is TRBJ1-5; TRBD1 might be the D (5 bases). V lost 8 bases and J 4 bases, leaving 9 bases between the germline ends. CDR1 and CDR2 from the germline V gene are LGHDT and YNNKEL (reference sequence). This CDR3 has 12 amino acids. CDR3 nucleotides: TGTGCCAGCGGGGGAGGGAATCAGCCCCAGCATTTT. It is translated as CASGGGNQPQHF.

This clone has only one observation. CDR3 sequence reads: CATSPGQNYEQYF. The DNA for the CDR3 is TGTGCCACTTCTCCGGGACAAAACTACGAGCAGTACTTC. The chain combines TRBV19 with TRBJ2-7, with D perhaps matching TRBD1 (6 bases). CDR1 is LNHDA, CDR2 SQIVND, per germline (reference sequence). The CDR3 length is 13 residues. V gave up 10 bases and J gave up 3 bases, with 16 bases separating them. Based on the CDR3 plus reference TRBV19 and TRBJ2-7, the full variable domain is DGGITQSPKYLFRKEGQNVTLSCEQNLNHDAMYWYRQDPGQGLRLIYYSQIVNDFQKGDIAEGYSVSREKKESFPLTVTSAQKNPTAFYLCATSPGQNYEQYFGPGTRLTVT.

Notes on this clone: Other DNA sequences in the same sample also yield this CDR3. The chain links TRBV9 to TRBJ2-7, with D possibly being TRBD1 or TRBD2 (5 bases each). V lost 3 bases to trimming and J lost 3 bases, with 10 bases between them. The CDR3 runs 13 residues. Germline loops: CDR1 SGDLS, CDR2 YYNGEE. CDR3 loop: CASSAGTHYEQYF. Here the CDR3 DNA reads TGTGCCAGCAGCGCCGGGACCCACTACGAGCAGTACTTC.

The chain links TRBV15 to TRBJ2-7; D is ambiguous. The V and J ends lost 3 bases and 1 base respectively, with 16 bases between them. CDR3 length: 16 residues. CDR1 LNHNV and CDR2 YYDKDF come from the germline V gene (reference sequence). For the CDR3, the DNA is TGTGCCACCAGCAGGTGGCCCCTGGCCAGTTCCTACGAGCAGTACTTC. Translating gives CATSRWPLASSYEQYF.

The V call is TRBV7-9, the J call TRBJ1-4, with 7 bases aligning to TRBD1. Germline CDR1 SEHNR, CDR2 FQNEAQ (reference sequence). This CDR3 comprises 15 residues. The V gene end was trimmed by 6 bases and the J gene end by 8 bases; junction bases not matched to a gene: 12. CDR3 in amino acids: CASSKKSGTAEKLFF. For the CDR3, the DNA is TGTGCCAGCAGTAAAAAGTCCGGGACAGCCGAAAAACTGTTTTTT.

This chain uses TRBV28 with TRBJ1-6; 7 bases agree with TRBD1. V lost 7 bases, J lost 7 bases, and 1 base stayed unmatched. The germline gives CDR1 MDHEN, CDR2 SYDVKM. This CDR3 spans 12 amino acids. CDR3 residues: CASKTGNSPLHF. The CDR3 DNA sequence: TGTGCCAGCAAGACAGGGAATTCACCCCTCCACTTT.

The chain employs TRBV19 and TRBJ2-5; D gene ambiguous. The CDR3 sequence is 13 residues long. V dropped 6 bases and J dropped 4 bases, with 12 bases sitting between them. The germline V gene has CDR1 LNHDA and CDR2 SQIVND (reference sequence). CDR3 nucleotide sequence: TGTGCCAGTAGCAACGAGGCAGGAGAGACCCAGTACTTC. Translation: CASSNEAGETQYF.

The chain uses TRBV7-9 and TRBJ2-1, with 10 bases that match TRBD1. The germline V gene has CDR1 SEHNR and CDR2 FQNEAQ (reference sequence). This CDR3 contains 13 residues. V gave up 6 bases and J gave up 10 bases; unmatched junction bases: 6. The CDR3 nucleotides are TGTGCCAGCAGTCTACAGACAGGGGGCGAGCAGTTCTTC. Residues: CASSLQTGGEQFF.

The chain recombines TRBV5-1 with TRBJ2-6, with TRBD1 identical over 10 bases. The ends lost 4 bases at V and 0 bases at J; junction bases unmatched: 10. The CDR3 runs 19 residues. Germline V gene lookup returns CDR1 SGHRS and CDR2 YFSETQ. CDR3 nucleotides: TGCGCCAGCAGCCTCTCGACAGGGGGCAGGAGCTCTGGGGCCAACGTCCTGACTTTC. This encodes CASSLSTGGRSSGANVLTF.

V gene TRBV6-1 combines with J gene TRBJ2-7; D is unresolved. Germline values: CDR1 MNHNS, CDR2 SASEGT. V was cut by 1 base and J by 0 bases, with 10 bases left in between. The CDR3 has 15 residues. Here the CDR3 DNA reads TGTGCCAGCAGTGAAGGAACCAGGAGCTCCTACGAGCAGTACTTC. This sequence encodes CASSEGTRSSYEQYF.

V gene TRBV19 combines with J gene TRBJ2-5; D is uncertain. Germline V gives CDR1 LNHDA, CDR2 SQIVND (reference sequence). V was pared by 5 bases and J by 4 bases, with 5 bases between. The length of the CDR3 is 11 residues. The CDR3 sequence is CASSSGETQYF. For the CDR3, the DNA is TGTGCCAGTAGTTCGGGAGAGACCCAGTACTTC.

This sequence joins TRBV27 and TRBJ1-1, with 8 nucleotides matching TRBD1. Trimming removed 6 bases from V and 0 bases from J; junction bases left unmatched: 12. CDR1 MNHEY and CDR2 SMNVEV come from the germline V gene (reference sequence). There are 17 residues in the CDR3. The DNA for the CDR3 is TGTGCCAGCAGCCGTAGACAGGGGCGCCCCCTGAACACTGAAGCTTTCTTT. It codes for CASSRRQGRPLNTEAFF.

V gene TRBV19 combines with J gene TRBJ2-1; TRBD1 agrees at 9 bases. The germline V gene encodes CDR1 LNHDA and CDR2 SQIVND (reference sequence). The CDR3 is 16 residues long. V was clipped by 3 bases and J by 4 bases; unmatched bases: 7. The CDR3 bases are TGTGCCAGTAGTATTAAGATGGGGACAGGGTACAATGAGCAGTTCTTC. This encodes CASSIKMGTGYNEQFF.

This clone has just one count. This chain connects TRBV18 to TRBJ2-5; 8 positions match TRBD1. This CDR3 spans 15 amino acids. Germline V gene lookup returns CDR1 KGHSH and CDR2 LQKENI. V dropped 4 bases and J dropped 2; count of bases not matched to a gene: 6. The CDR3 spells CASSRKQGEQETQYF. In nucleotides, the CDR3 is TGTGCCAGCTCACGAAAACAGGGGGAACAAGAGACCCAGTACTTC.

The chain couples TRBV7-9 to TRBJ1-3; possibly TRBD1 for D (5 bases). V lost 5 bases and J lost 0, with 11 bases in between. From germline, CDR1 is SEHNR and CDR2 FQNEAQ (reference sequence). The CDR3 is 15 amino acids. In DNA, the CDR3 is TGTGCCAGCAGCGTGGGGGATCTCTCTGGAAACACCATATATTTT. Translation gives CASSVGDLSGNTIYF.

V gene TRBV7-2 combines with J gene TRBJ1-5, with a possible D match to TRBD1 (6 bases). V was shortened by 1 base and J by 9 bases, with 16 bases between the two germline ends. Germline V gene data show CDR1 as SGHTA and CDR2 as FQGNSA. CDR3 length equals 15 residues. For the CDR3, the DNA is TGTGCCAGCAGCTTAGGAGTGGGGGCCCCAGGGCCCCAGCATTTT. Amino acids: CASSLGVGAPGPQHF. Based on the CDR3 plus reference TRBV7-2 and TRBJ1-5, the full variable domain is GAGVSQSPSNKVTEKGKDVELRCDPISGHTALYWYRQSLGQGLEFLIYFQGNSAPDKSGLPSDRFSAERTGGSVSTLTIQRTQQEDSAVYLCASSLGVGAPGPQHFGDGTRLSIL.

The J gene is TRBJ2-3, the V gene TRBV11-3; TRBD2 matches 7 bases. This CDR3 is 15 amino acids long. In germline, CDR1 is SGHNT, CDR2 YENEEA. After removal of 4 bases from V and 2 bases from J, the junction contained 6 bases not matched to a gene. CDR3 coding DNA: TGTGCCAGCAGCTCCCCCGGGGGGACCACAGATACGCAGTATTTT. Its protein product is CASSSPGGTTDTQYF. The full variable domain, completed using reference TRBV11-3 and TRBJ2-3, is EAGVVQSPRYKIIEKKQPVAFWCNPISGHNTLYWYLQNLGQGPELLIRYENEEAVDDSQLPKDRFSAERLKGVDSTLKIQPAELGDSAVYLCASSSPGGTTDTQYFGPGTRLTVL.

The gene calls are TRBV4-3 and TRBJ1-1; D gene uncertain. With 0 bases removed from V and 4 bases from J, the gap between germline ends came to 9 bases. Germline V gene sequence: CDR1 LGHNA, CDR2 YSLEER. The CDR3 is 14 amino acids. CDR3 sequence reads: CASSQDSWGTEAFF. The CDR3, as DNA: TGCGCCAGCAGCCAAGATAGTTGGGGCACTGAAGCTTTCTTT.

The gene calls are TRBV9 and TRBJ2-7, with 16 bases aligning to TRBD2. The CDR3 consists of 16 residues. Germline loops: CDR1 SGDLS, CDR2 YYNGEE. Trimming took 4 bases from V and 5 from J; bases not matched to a gene: 6. The CDR3 is CASSPGTSGGAHEQYF. The CDR3 nucleotides read TGTGCCAGCAGCCCCGGGACTAGCGGGGGGGCCCACGAGCAGTACTTC.

This sequence joins TRBV4-2 and TRBJ2-3; D is possibly TRBD2 (6 bases). This CDR3 comprises 15 residues. The V end lost 4 bases, the J end lost 4 bases, and 15 bases lay between the germline ends. Germline loops: CDR1 LGHNA, CDR2 YNFKEQ. The CDR3 here is CASSRGRGPSDTQYF. DNA of the CDR3: TGTGCCAGCAGCCGAGGGCGGGGACCATCAGATACGCAGTATTTT.